This entry concerns a single TCR beta chain. The source of the sample is a study of blood T cell repertoires in COVID-19. Generated by immunoSEQ multiplex PCR, the TCRdb table keeps only in-frame clones and is missing some. The table lists about 210,000 clones, approximately 80% of them singletons. The CDR3 is 15 residues long. Germline lookup yields CDR1 SGHRS and CDR2 YFSETQ. Trimming took 0 bases from V and 4 from J; bases not matched to a gene: 1. The chain joins TRBV5-1 to TRBJ1-4, with 9 nucleotides matching TRBD1. The clonotype originates from a man aged 25-40 years with acute COVID-19. The specimen sequenced was PBMCs or T cells enriched from blood (not recorded which). CDR3 sequence reads: CASSLVGQGNEKLFF. CDR3 DNA sequence: TGCGCCAGCAGCTTGGTGGGACAGGGTAATGAAAAACTGTTTTTT.